This T cell receptor beta chain is drawn from a study of brain T cells in children with intractable seizures (dated by TCRdb to the early 2020s). For the wider study: As a first screen for immune gene transcripts, resected brain tissue from a few dozen pediatric epilepsy surgery cases was run on a NanoString immunology panel. About 70% of the 12 selected surgery cases also had pre-surgery blood sequenced, which left four cases with brain tissue only. What the study reported, not specific to this receptor: Because sequencing depth differed between pre- and post-surgery blood, the absence of clones from the pre-surgery sample may reflect undersampling. The patients' HCMV serostatus was not known, and viral specificity was inferred solely from CDR3 sequence similarity.

Concerning this clone itself: Its antigen is not yet known. Per-base qualities were not stored, and no clone one base away is much larger.

The immunoSEQ assay was applied to genomic DNA to generate the TCR beta chain sequences. The source study handled its data this way. CDR3 sequences that did not begin with the conserved framework cysteine at position 104 were removed manually. Clonality was calculated as one minus the normalized Shannon's Diversity Index, with values ranging from 0 (maximal diversity) to 1 (oligoclonal). Differences in the frequency of the same CDR3 between samples, such as brain versus blood, were assessed with chi-squared comparison-of-proportions tests. Public clonotypes were identified by searching immuneACCESS, and similarity to known antiviral clonotypes was assessed with the VDJdb browser. Held by TCRdb, this immuneACCESS table contains in-frame sequences only and omits some clones. Under half of the omission traces to an unresolved V gene where checked; the cause of the rest is unknown. D and trimming come from the DNA, and the V and J calls and clone size come from that table. For this sample there are about 340,000 clones; more than 85% appear just once. The top ten clonotypes cover approximately 5% of the sample.

The time point tag for this specimen amounts to: blood from clinic visit 5 months post-surgery; TSC patient then seizure free. The surgery cases that showed the highest brain T cell transcript signatures were chosen for TCR beta chain sequencing of brain tissue, and of blood when it was available. Patients had been treated with at least one anti-epileptic drug before surgery. The TCR-sequenced patients were children whose drug-resistant epilepsy was caused by tuberous sclerosis complex, focal cortical dysplasia, Rasmussen encephalitis or hemimegalencephaly. The Monarch genomic DNA purification kit was used to extract bulk genomic DNA from unsorted brain tissue and whole blood. This sequence originates from a boy in the first two years of life with tuberous sclerosis and intractable seizures. The source was peripheral blood, collected roughly 5 months after surgery.

The CDR3: CATQKTGTDNEKLFF. DNA sequence: TGTGCCACCCAAAAAACCGGGACAGATAATGAAAAACTGTTTTTT. In this chain, TRBV24-1 is recombined with TRBJ1-4, with 7 central nucleotides matching TRBD1. Including the terminal cysteine and phenylalanine, the CDR3 comprises 15 residues. The only DNA kept is the CDR3, 45 bases in frame from the first base. The germline V gene encodes CDR1 KGHDR and CDR2 SFDVKD. V is trimmed back by 9 bases and J by 4 bases, and the junction contains 10 bases that no gene match accounts for.